Listed below are T cell receptor beta chains from one sample, sequenced in a study of blood T cells in healthy people across ages. TCRdb re-called the 5' RACE reads with MiXCR, one entry per CDR3 protein. Of hundreds of thousands of distinct CDR3 sequences listed, under 65% were seen once; the top ten hold about 13%. The sequenced sample was blood. The receptor set was obtained from an elderly woman in good health. CDR3s include the opening cysteine and the closing phenylalanine or tryptophan. Each record gives: V gene, J gene, clone size, D gene, CDR3 protein, CDR3 DNA. D genes are given only for firm matches. Clone size is not always given. Where it is, it says once, few, many or a class for expanded clones.

TRBV28,TRBJ2-7,few,TRBD2,CASSVGGRSHEQYF,TGTGCCAGCAGTGTGGGCGGGAGGTCCCACGAGCAGTACTTC
TRBV12-3/TRBV12-4,TRBJ2-1,many,NA,CASSLGGNHNEQFF,TGTGCCAGCAGTTTAGGCGGGAACCACAATGAGCAGTTCTTC
TRBV6-6,TRBJ2-3,many,NA,CASSPTDTQYF,TGTGCCAGCAGCCCGACAGATACGCAGTATTTT
TRBV28,TRBJ2-1,NA,NA,CASSLGLGLLPTYNEQFF,TGTGCCAGCAGTCTAGGTTTAGGACTCCTCCCTACCTACAATGAGCAGTTCTTC
TRBV9,TRBJ2-5,many,TRBD2,CASSVATSGGHQETQYF,TGTGCCAGCAGCGTAGCTACTAGCGGGGGTCACCAGGAGACCCAGTACTTC
TRBV6-5,TRBJ1-5,NA,TRBD1,CASRGTGNQPLHF,TGTGCCAGCAGGGGGACAGGCAATCAGCCCCTGCATTTC
TRBV12-3/TRBV12-4,TRBJ2-3,once,TRBD2,CASRPRSGLAGFSWDTRYF,TGTGCCAGCAGACCAAGGTCCGGACTAGCGGGCTTCTCCTGGGATACGCGGTATTTT
TRBV5-1,TRBJ2-3,many,NA,CASGQRGGTDTQYF,TGCGCCAGCGGTCAAAGGGGCGGCACAGATACGCAGTATTTT
TRBV5-1,TRBJ1-2,NA,NA,CASSLGTHPDYGYTF,TGCGCCAGCAGCTTGGGGACACATCCGGACTATGGCTACACCTTC
TRBV30,TRBJ2-3,NA,TRBD2,CAPRTPLLAGVRDTQYF,TGTGCCCCCCGGACCCCCCTACTAGCGGGAGTCAGAGATACGCAGTATTTT
TRBV9,TRBJ2-1,NA,TRBD1,CASMAGQGANEQFF,TGTGCCAGCATGGCGGGACAGGGGGCGAATGAGCAGTTCTTC
TRBV6-4,TRBJ1-5,few,NA,CASSQSLLQPQHF,TGTGCCAGCAGTCAAAGTCTACTTCAGCCCCAGCATTTT
TRBV29-1,TRBJ2-7,many,TRBD2,CSVGTSGSYEQYF,TGCAGCGTTGGTACTAGCGGGTCGTACGAGCAGTACTTC
TRBV2,TRBJ2-2,NA,NA,CASMPEETVGELFF,TGTGCCAGCATGCCGGAGGAAACGGTCGGGGAGCTGTTTTTT
TRBV20-1,TRBJ2-3,NA,TRBD2,CSARVGSGTSDTQYF,TGCAGTGCTAGAGTGGGCAGCGGGACGTCAGATACGCAGTATTTT
TRBV5-1,TRBJ1-2,many,TRBD1,CASSFTGQGIYGYTF,TGCGCCAGCAGCTTTACGGGACAGGGCATCTATGGCTACACCTTC
TRBV16,TRBJ2-1,many,NA,CASSQLDGNEQFF,TGTGCCAGCAGCCAATTGGACGGTAATGAGCAGTTCTTC
TRBV7-6,TRBJ2-1,NA,NA,CASSLEGANGQFF,TGTGCCAGCAGCTTAGAAGGGGCGAATGGGCAGTTCTTC
TRBV28,TRBJ1-3,NA,NA,CASGWVPSAGNTIYF,TGTGCCAGCGGTTGGGTCCCTTCGGCTGGAAACACCATATATTTT
TRBV20-1,TRBJ2-7,NA,NA,CSARPTGSEQYF,TGCAGTGCTAGACCCACAGGGAGCGAGCAGTACTTC
TRBV20-1,TRBJ1-2,many,NA,CSARGRTYGYTF,TGCAGTGCTCGCGGCAGGACCTATGGCTACACCTTC
TRBV7-9,TRBJ2-5,NA,NA,CASSLGETIAETQYF,TGTGCCAGCAGCTTAGGGGAGACAATTGCGGAGACCCAGTACTTC
TRBV7-3,TRBJ2-1,many,NA,CASSLGASSYNEQFF,TGTGCCAGCAGCTTAGGGGCCTCTTCCTACAATGAGCAGTTCTTC
TRBV6-5,TRBJ1-6,many,NA,CASSYGRERGYNSPLHF,TGTGCCAGCAGTTACGGCAGGGAGAGGGGCTATAATTCACCCCTCCACTTT
TRBV9,TRBJ1-6,once,NA,CASSDGGSPLHF,TGTGCCAGCAGCGATGGGGGATCACCCCTCCACTTT
TRBV7-2,TRBJ2-1,few,TRBD2,CASSWVLAGGDEQFF,TGTGCCAGCAGCTGGGTGTTAGCGGGAGGGGATGAGCAGTTCTTC
TRBV27,TRBJ2-3,few,NA,CASSLGLPGTDTQYF,TGTGCCAGCAGTTTGGGTCTCCCAGGGACAGATACGCAGTATTTT
TRBV5-1,TRBJ2-7,many,NA,CASSSSYEQYF,TGTGCCAGCAGTTCCTCCTACGAGCAGTACTTC
TRBV27,TRBJ2-3,NA,NA,CASSLSGGDITDTQYF,TGTGCCAGCAGTTTATCGGGCGGGGACATAACAGATACGCAGTATTTT
TRBV6-5,TRBJ2-2,NA,NA,CASSYLRHRAGELFF,TGTGCCAGCAGTTACTTAAGGCACCGGGCCGGGGAGCTGTTTTTT
TRBV24-1,TRBJ2-7,NA,TRBD1,CATSDSRQGGYEQYF,TGTGCCACCAGTGATTCTAGACAGGGTGGGTACGAGCAGTACTTC
TRBV6-2/TRBV6-3,TRBJ2-1,NA,TRBD1,CASRPGTVSNEQFF,TGTGCCAGCAGACCCGGGACAGTCTCTAATGAGCAGTTCTTC
TRBV12-3/TRBV12-4,TRBJ1-1,NA,NA,CANSPSGPGDTEAFF,TGTGCCAACAGCCCTAGCGGGCCTGGGGACACTGAAGCTTTCTTT
TRBV9,TRBJ2-3,many,NA,CASSVGWARTDTQYF,TGTGCCAGCAGCGTAGGGTGGGCGAGAACCGATACGCAGTATTTT
TRBV3-1,TRBJ1-3,once,NA,CASSQEADSGNTIYF,TGTGCCAGCAGCCAAGAAGCGGATTCTGGAAACACCATATATTTT
TRBV28,TRBJ2-1,many,NA,CASSAYGEGARTQQFF,TGTGCCAGCAGTGCTTATGGGGAGGGGGCGCGAACCCAGCAGTTCTTC
TRBV6-2/TRBV6-3,TRBJ2-4,NA,TRBD2,CASSRTSSEQYF,TGTGCCAGCAGTCGGACTAGCTCGGAGCAGTACTTC
TRBV4-1,TRBJ1-1,once,TRBD1,CASSQERYRGAEAFF,TGCGCCAGCAGCCAAGAGAGGTACAGGGGAGCTGAAGCTTTCTTT
TRBV20-1,TRBJ2-1,many,NA,CSARNWGTASNEQFF,TGCAGTGCTAGGAATTGGGGGACTGCTTCCAATGAGCAGTTCTTC
TRBV7-6,TRBJ2-7,once,TRBD1,CASSSGTGEFYEQYF,TGTGCCAGCAGCTCCGGGACAGGGGAATTTTACGAGCAGTACTTC
TRBV5-8,TRBJ2-4,NA,NA,CASSLAERRWEQYF,TGTGCCAGCAGCTTGGCCGAGCGGCGGTGGGAGCAGTACTTC
TRBV25-1,TRBJ2-7,many,TRBD2,CASSERLAGGSYEQYF,TGTGCCAGCAGTGAAAGACTAGCGGGGGGTTCCTACGAGCAGTACTTC
TRBV5-1,TRBJ2-3,many,NA,CASSLGVGSTDTQYF,TGCGCCAGCAGCTTGGGAGTGGGGAGCACAGATACGCAGTATTTT
TRBV12-5,TRBJ2-1,NA,NA,CASGSAHYSSYNEQFF,TGTGCTAGTGGTTCAGCCCATTACAGCTCCTACAATGAGCAGTTCTTC
TRBV21-1,TRBJ2-7,NA,NA,CASSKEKFTSRYF,TGTGCCAGCAGCAAAGAAAAGTTTACGAGTAGGTACTTC
TRBV20-1,TRBJ1-6,few,NA,CSAQDPKVSSPLHF,TGCAGTGCCCAGGACCCCAAAGTGAGTTCACCCCTCCACTTT
TRBV20-1,TRBJ2-5,NA,NA,CSVGGRETQYF,TGCAGTGTGGGGGGTAGGGAGACCCAGTACTTC
TRBV3-1,TRBJ1-6,NA,NA,CASSQDWEGENSPLHF,TGTGCCAGCAGCCAAGACTGGGAAGGGGAAAATTCACCCCTCCACTTT
TRBV21-1,TRBJ2-7,NA,NA,CASSKEGEQYF,TGTGCCAGCAGCAAAGAGGGAGAGCAGTACTTC
TRBV9,TRBJ2-3,many,NA,CASSVEGRGRGTSTDTQYF,TGTGCCAGCAGCGTAGAAGGTCGAGGAAGGGGTACTAGCACAGATACGCAGTATTTT
TRBV9,TRBJ1-2,many,NA,CASSVEGRRGYTF,TGTGCCAGCAGCGTAGAGGGGCGCCGGGGCTACACCTTC
TRBV5-5,TRBJ2-4,many,NA,CASTPILLAKNIQYF,TGTGCCAGCACACCTATACTTCTAGCCAAAAACATTCAGTACTTC
TRBV27,TRBJ2-3,many,TRBD1,CASSLVRAGGGTDTQYF,TGTGCCAGCAGTTTAGTTCGGGCAGGGGGCGGCACAGATACGCAGTATTTT
TRBV4-3,TRBJ2-3,few,NA,CASSQDRALASDTQYF,TGCGCCAGCAGCCAAGATAGGGCTCTAGCTTCGGATACGCAGTATTTT
TRBV12-3/TRBV12-4,TRBJ1-4,NA,NA,CASSSQMGEKLFF,TGTGCCAGCAGTTCCCAGATGGGGGAAAAACTGTTTTTT
TRBV20-1,TRBJ2-7,NA,TRBD2,CSAESTSGGYEQYF,TGCAGTGCCGAATCGACTAGCGGGGGCTACGAGCAGTACTTC
TRBV29-1,TRBJ2-2,NA,TRBD2,CSVTGTSGGAFPGELFF,TGCAGCGTTACCGGGACTAGCGGGGGGGCATTTCCCGGGGAGCTGTTTTTT
TRBV6-5,TRBJ2-5,medium-sized,TRBD1,CASSRTGYQETQYF,TGTGCCAGCAGCCGGACAGGGTACCAAGAGACCCAGTACTTC